This TCR beta chain was recorded in a study of PD-L1 blockade in urothelial cancer. Study in general: It was in the mid-2010s that patients started atezolizumab at 1,200 mg intravenously every 3 weeks. Patients' prior chemotherapy regimens numbered 0 to 3. The median T cell count in blood samples was roughly 140,000.

Study results and caveats: Durable benefit accompanied greater 3-week expansion of tumor-associated blood clones.

Profiling relied on immunoSEQ multiplex PCR, and the TCRdb table lists in-frame clones only, not all of them. Seen here are tens of thousands of clones, approximately 81% observed once, and the top ten hold approximately 4.3%. As to time point: pretreatment peripheral blood. Comments on this clone: Antigen: not known.

The germline V gene encodes CDR1 SGHRS and CDR2 YFSETQ. The CDR3 spans 16 residues. V dropped 0 bases and J dropped 6; count of bases not matched to a gene: 8. This clonotype originated in a man aged 70 or older with urothelial cancer. The chain couples TRBV5-1 to TRBJ2-1; 8 nucleotides match TRBD2. The sequencing here drew on PBMCs, taken around atezolizumab (anti-PD-L1) treatment. CDR3: CASSLGAGGGSNEQFF. The CDR3 DNA follows: TGCGCCAGCAGCTTGGGGGCGGGAGGTGGATCCAATGAGCAGTTCTTC.